The clone carrying this T cell receptor beta chain occurred many times. Fresh peripheral blood, roughly 9.3 ml, was the source of the PBMCs. These data come from a study of T cells in Graves' hyperthyroidism and ophthalmopathy. The investigators amplified TCR beta CDR3 regions from RNA transcripts. Using the HTBI primer set, a first-round RT-PCR was run on the TCR CDR3. TCRdb reanalysed the multiplex PCR reads using MiXCR and keeps one entry per CDR3 protein. The sample carries about 370,000 distinct CDR3 sequences, 13% to 15% recorded once. The sample consisted of blood. The receptor comes from an older woman with Graves' ophthalmopathy.

CDR3 amino acids: CASSERDGGELFF. The DNA for the CDR3 is TGTGCCAGCAGTGAGCGGGACGGCGGGGAGCTGTTTTTT. The rearrangement joins TRBV6-1 to TRBJ2-2; possible D gene TRBD2, 6 bases. The ends were cut back, 3 bases at V and 7 bases at J, with 9 bases in the middle. The CDR3 extends over 13 amino acids. Germline-derived CDR1 and CDR2 are MNHNS and SASEGT.